These T cell receptor beta chains were read from a single sample in a study of lymphopenia after photon versus proton radiotherapy. The assay was immunoSEQ multiplex PCR, and TCRdb's table has in-frame clones only and misses some. In the table there are about 40,000 clones, 86% of which are singletons. Material: peripheral blood, obtained from a patient treated with proton-based radiotherapy. The source of these receptors is a woman aged 70-85 years with pancreatic cancer. Some clones in this sample may be carry-over from other donors' samples. Both conserved end residues are part of each CDR3. The D gene is left open where the match is weak. Rows give clone size only sometimes, using once, few, many, or a class for an expanded clone.

size,J,D,V,CDR3,DNA
.,TRBJ2-7,.,TRBV9,CASSIGREHSYEQYF,TGTGCCAGCAGCATCGGCAGGGAGCACTCCTACGAGCAGTACTTC
.,TRBJ1-2,.,TRBV5-4,CASSLGHVDGYTF,TGTGCCAGCAGCTTGGGACACGTTGACGGCTACACCTTC
.,TRBJ1-1,.,TRBV14,CASSHLGEGNTEAFF,TGTGCCAGCAGCCACCTGGGGGAAGGAAACACTGAAGCTTTCTTT
.,TRBJ2-1,TRBD2,TRBV30,CAWSPGLAGGRDEQFF,TGTGCCTGGAGTCCCGGACTAGCGGGAGGGCGGGATGAGCAGTTCTTC
.,TRBJ1-5,.,TRBV10-3,CAIQRTSAQPQHF,TGTGCCATCCAAAGGACGAGCGCCCAGCCCCAGCATTTT
.,TRBJ2-5,.,TRBV9,CASSVRSQETQYF,TGTGCCAGCAGCGTACGAAGCCAAGAGACCCAGTACTTC
.,TRBJ2-2,TRBD1,TRBV15,CATSRDRGQGQYRVELFF,TGTGCCACCAGCAGAGATCGGGGACAGGGCCAATACCGGGTGGAGCTGTTTTTT
.,TRBJ1-3,TRBD1,TRBV30,CAWRGPGQGYSGNTIYF,TGTGCCTGGAGGGGCCCCGGACAGGGCTACTCTGGAAACACCATATATTTT
.,TRBJ2-5,.,TRBV19,CASSARDFRETQYF,TGTGCCAGTAGTGCTCGGGACTTTAGGGAGACCCAGTACTTC
.,TRBJ2-1,TRBD2,TRBV28,CASSSIKSGSHYNEQFF,TGTGCCAGCAGTTCAATTAAAAGCGGGAGCCATTACAATGAGCAGTTCTTC
.,TRBJ1-5,.,TRBV19,CATRRGWGDSNQPQHF,TGTGCCACCCGACGAGGTTGGGGGGATAGCAATCAGCCCCAGCATTTT
.,TRBJ2-3,.,TRBV10-1,CASSGDLPDTQYF,TGCGCCAGCAGTGGGGACTTGCCAGATACGCAGTATTTT
.,TRBJ2-1,TRBD2,TRBV7-6,CASSLRTSGSLEQFF,TGTGCCAGCAGCCTCCGGACTAGCGGGAGCTTAGAGCAGTTCTTC
.,TRBJ1-2,.,TRBV19,CASSHDSGYGYTF,TGTGCCAGTTCCCATGACAGTGGCTATGGCTACACCTTC
.,TRBJ2-1,.,TRBV25-1,CASSERGGRGRRHEQFF,TGTGCCAGCAGTGAAAGGGGGGGGCGCGGCCGACGGCATGAGCAGTTCTTC
.,TRBJ2-1,TRBD2,TRBV27,CASSLLGAGENNEQFF,TGTGCCAGCAGTTTATTGGGAGCGGGAGAGAACAATGAGCAGTTCTTC
.,TRBJ2-7,TRBD2,TRBV14,CASSQVLAGGGYEQYF,TGTGCCAGCAGCCAAGTACTAGCGGGAGGGGGCTACGAGCAGTACTTC
.,TRBJ1-2,TRBD1,TRBV28,CASSFETGGDRYGYTF,TGTGCCAGCAGTTTCGAGACAGGGGGGGATCGCTATGGCTACACCTTC
.,TRBJ1-5,TRBD1,TRBV2,CASSSPGQPYSNQPQHF,TGTGCCAGCAGTAGCCCGGGACAGCCCTATAGCAATCAGCCCCAGCATTTT
.,TRBJ1-4,.,TRBV10-3,CAISRQGGVNEKLFF,TGTGCCATCAGCCGCCAGGGCGGAGTTAATGAAAAACTGTTTTTT
.,TRBJ1-1,TRBD1,TRBV5-1,CASSQSDRGLDTEAFF,TGCGCCAGCAGCCAGAGTGACAGGGGGCTTGACACTGAAGCTTTCTTT
few,TRBJ2-1,TRBD2,TRBV14,CASSTGTSGRIEQFF,TGTGCCAGCAGCACCGGGACTAGCGGGAGAATTGAGCAGTTCTTC
.,TRBJ1-5,TRBD1,TRBV7-9,CASSSGTDNQPQHF,TGTGCCAGCAGCTCCGGGACAGACAATCAGCCCCAGCATTTT
.,TRBJ2-1,.,TRBV4-3,CASSQQGLNEQFF,TGCGCCAGCAGCCAACAGGGTTTGAATGAGCAGTTCTTC
.,TRBJ2-5,TRBD2,TRBV11-2,CASCELAGIKETQYF,TGTGCCAGCTGCGAGCTAGCGGGGATAAAAGAGACCCAGTACTTC
.,TRBJ2-7,TRBD2,TRBV27,CASSFGTSGSYEQYF,TGTGCCAGCAGTTTTGGGACTAGCGGCTCCTACGAGCAGTACTTC
.,TRBJ2-7,TRBD2,TRBV10-1,CASSTSGATYEQYF,TGCGCCAGCAGCACTAGCGGAGCTACCTACGAGCAGTACTTC
.,TRBJ1-1,.,TRBV6-6,CASSYSSQGGNTEAFF,TGTGCCAGCAGTTACTCGTCACAGGGAGGAAACACTGAAGCTTTCTTT
few,TRBJ1-2,.,TRBV28,CASSLEVPNYGYTF,TGTGCCAGCAGTTTAGAGGTCCCCAACTATGGCTACACCTTC
.,TRBJ1-2,TRBD1,TRBV2,CASRGTGVGYGYTF,TGTGCCAGCCGGGGAACAGGGGTGGGGTATGGCTACACCTTC
.,TRBJ1-2,.,TRBV18,CASSPMGGGYTF,TGTGCCAGCTCACCTATGGGGGGTGGCTACACCTTC
.,TRBJ2-1,TRBD1,TRBV7-9,CASSPVGMTGNLNEQFF,TGTGCCAGCAGCCCAGTGGGTATGACAGGGAATCTGAATGAGCAGTTCTTC
.,TRBJ1-4,.,TRBV7-9,CASSLGQFNEKLFF,TGTGCCAGCAGCTTAGGACAGTTTAATGAAAAACTGTTTTTT
.,TRBJ2-5,.,TRBV6-1,CASSESQTPWETQYF,TGTGCCAGCAGTGAAAGTCAGACCCCATGGGAGACCCAGTACTTC
.,TRBJ1-5,TRBD1,TRBV6-5,CASRETGEEPQHF,TGTGCCAGCAGGGAAACAGGGGAGGAGCCCCAGCATTTT
.,TRBJ2-7,TRBD1,TRBV7-9,CASRGQAVAEQYF,TGTGCCAGCAGGGGACAGGCGGTTGCTGAGCAGTACTTC
.,TRBJ1-5,.,TRBV7-2,CASSSEEVGSSYSNQPQHF,TGTGCCAGCAGCTCAGAGGAGGTGGGCAGTTCCTATAGCAATCAGCCCCAGCATTTT
.,TRBJ1-5,.,TRBV7-2,CASSLEGGAWQPQHF,TGTGCCAGCAGCTTAGAGGGCGGGGCATGGCAGCCCCAGCATTTT
.,TRBJ2-5,TRBD2,TRBV2,CASRGALAGVKETQYF,TGTGCCAGCAGGGGGGCACTAGCGGGAGTAAAGGAGACCCAGTACTTC
.,TRBJ1-4,TRBD1,TRBV11-2,CASSPGQAQNEKLFF,TGTGCCAGCAGCCCGGGACAGGCCCAGAATGAAAAACTGTTTTTT
.,TRBJ1-2,.,TRBV18,CASSPLEGRVSYGYTF,TGTGCCAGCTCACCTTTGGAAGGCAGGGTTAGCTATGGCTACACCTTC
.,TRBJ1-1,.,TRBV19,CASSGAGRSEAFF,TGTGCCAGTAGTGGGGCGGGGCGATCTGAAGCTTTCTTT
.,TRBJ1-3,.,TRBV4-1,CASSQLISSGNTIYF,TGCGCCAGCAGCCAACTAATAAGCTCTGGAAACACCATATATTTT